Sequencing of this T cell receptor beta chain was carried out in a study of T cell responses to AZD1222 COVID-19 vaccine. General observations from the study: The donor cohort was predominantly white British with a female majority, and clonal diversity may have been underestimated.

Remarks on this clone: What it binds is not known.

Method: immunoSEQ multiplex PCR; TCRdb's copy keeps in-frame clones and lacks some. This table holds about 170,000 clones, around 87% found once. The sequences come from peripheral blood, collected on day 0 of AZD1222 vaccination. This TCR came from an adult in good health.

CDR3 sequence reads: CASIGSSGANVLTF. In DNA form, the CDR3 reads TGTGCCAGCATCGGCAGCTCTGGGGCCAACGTCCTGACTTTC. The rearrangement joins TRBV6-5 to TRBJ2-6; D is ambiguous. CDR3 length: 14 residues. The V gene lost 7 bases and the J gene lost 0 bases, with 7 bases spanning the gap. CDR1 and CDR2 (germline): MNHEY, SVGAGI.